Listed below are T cell receptor beta chains from one sample, sequenced in a study of T cells in Graves' hyperthyroidism and ophthalmopathy. Via MiXCR, TCRdb re-called the multiplex PCR reads, giving one row per CDR3 protein. The table records approximately 350,000 distinct CDR3 sequences, roughly 15% of them present only once. Sequenced sample: blood. Every receptor here comes from a woman aged 60-70 years with Graves' ophthalmopathy. Both conserved end residues are part of each CDR3. A D gene is named only where the DNA matches it firmly. Size tells how often a clone was seen (once, few, many) or the class of an expanded clone, and some rows leave it out.

V gene	D gene	clone size	J gene	CDR3 DNA	CDR3 protein
TRBV5-1	TRBD1	many	TRBJ1-1	TGCGCCAGCAGAACCGAGACAGGGGGTTACACTGAAGCTTTCTTT	CASRTETGGYTEAFF
TRBV6-1	TRBD1	NA	TRBJ1-2	TGTGCCAGCAGTACCGACAGGGGGTTTAACTATGGCTACACCTTC	CASSTDRGFNYGYTF
TRBV28	TRBD1	many	TRBJ2-7	TGTGCCAGCACCCCCGCCGGGACAGGGCTTTATAGGGAACGGAGCGAGCAGTACTTC	CASTPAGTGLYRERSEQYF
TRBV11-2	NA	many	TRBJ2-1	TGTGCCAGCAGCTACCTAGCCGATGAGCAGTTCTTC	CASSYLADEQFF
TRBV4-1	TRBD2	NA	TRBJ2-3	TGCGCCAGCAGCCTCCTGGGACTAGCGGCAGATACGCAGTATTTT	CASSLLGLAADTQYF
TRBV28	NA	many	TRBJ2-7	TGTGCCAGCAGTTCCCCCGGGCGTCGGTCCTACGAGCAGTACTTC	CASSSPGRRSYEQYF
TRBV3-1	NA	NA	TRBJ2-3	TGTGCCAGCAGCCACACCGGGACGGCCTCTAGCACAGATACGCAGTATTTT	CASSHTGTASSTDTQYF
TRBV7-9	TRBD2	many	TRBJ2-1	TGTGCCAGCAGCTTGTATGGACTAGCGGGAGGCTATGAGCAGTTCTTC	CASSLYGLAGGYEQFF
TRBV30	NA	many	TRBJ2-5	TGTGCCTGGACCCCGCAAGAGACCCAGTACTTC	CAWTPQETQYF
TRBV9	TRBD2	few	TRBJ2-5	TGTGCCAGCAGCCCCGGGGGGGCGGCCCAAGAGACCCAGTACTTC	CASSPGGAAQETQYF
TRBV9	TRBD2	many	TRBJ2-1	TGTGCCAGCAGCCCCCGGGGACTAGCGGGAGGCGGGGATGAGCAGTTCTTC	CASSPRGLAGGGDEQFF
TRBV7-8	TRBD2	many	TRBJ2-1	TGTGCCAGCAGCCCCCGGACTAGCGGGAGTGGTGAGCAGTTCTTC	CASSPRTSGSGEQFF
TRBV27	TRBD2	many	TRBJ2-5	TGTGCCAGCACCCCGGGGGGGGAGGGGGAGACCCAGTACTTC	CASTPGGEGETQYF
TRBV19	TRBD1	many	TRBJ2-2	TGTGCCAGTAGGATACAGGGGGAGAACACCGGGGAGCTGTTTTTT	CASRIQGENTGELFF
TRBV6-1	TRBD2	many	TRBJ2-7	TGTGCCAGCAGCCCACGGGCCGGGACTAGCGTCGGGGAGCAGTACTTC	CASSPRAGTSVGEQYF